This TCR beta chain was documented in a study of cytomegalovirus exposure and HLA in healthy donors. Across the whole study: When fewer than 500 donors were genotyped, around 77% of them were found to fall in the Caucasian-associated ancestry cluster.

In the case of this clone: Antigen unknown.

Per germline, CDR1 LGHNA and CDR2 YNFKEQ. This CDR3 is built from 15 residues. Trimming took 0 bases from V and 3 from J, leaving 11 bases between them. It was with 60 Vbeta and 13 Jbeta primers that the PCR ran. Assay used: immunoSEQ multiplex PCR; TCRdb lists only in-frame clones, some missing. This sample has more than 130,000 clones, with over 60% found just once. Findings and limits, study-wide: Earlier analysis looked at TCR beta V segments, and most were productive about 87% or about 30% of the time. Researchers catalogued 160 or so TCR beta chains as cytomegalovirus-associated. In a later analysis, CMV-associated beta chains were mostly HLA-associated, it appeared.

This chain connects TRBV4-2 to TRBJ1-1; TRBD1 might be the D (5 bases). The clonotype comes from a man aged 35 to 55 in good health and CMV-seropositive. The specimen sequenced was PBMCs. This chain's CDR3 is CASSQDGQGDTEAFF. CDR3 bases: TGTGCCAGCAGCCAAGATGGGCAGGGTGACACTGAAGCTTTCTTT.